This TCR beta chain was found in a study of prognosis after radiotherapy for stage I lung cancer (dated by TCRdb to the early 2020s). Regarding the complete study: Between April 2018 and January 2019, nineteen patients with stage I NSCLC were enrolled in Nanjing, China. Enrolled patients comprised approximately 14 with newly diagnosed primary stage I lung tumors and about 5 with oligometastatic NSCLC after surgical resection of the primary tumor. Every patient was deemed medically inoperable, eleven to twelve because of comorbidities and over five because they refused surgery. The cohort comprised roughly 13 men and a handful of women with a median age of roughly 74 years, ranging from about 53 to 90 years. Tumor histology was squamous cell carcinoma in seven or eight patients and adenocarcinoma in twelve. Image-guided IMRT or VMAT was used to deliver SBRT in 3 to 5 fractions at a biologically effective dose of at least 100 Gy. In every patient, SBRT was given without any concurrent therapy. Distant metastases were developed by four of the 19 patients after SBRT, at a median of about seven months, whereas no significant progression was observed in the other 15 patients. Peripheral blood TCR beta repertoires were profiled in stage I NSCLC patients before and after stereotactic body radiotherapy, and the repertoires were related to distant failure. A total of roughly 38 blood samples from 20 or so patients were sequenced, with one sample obtained before and one obtained after SBRT for each patient.

The CDR3, from cysteine to phenylalanine, totals 11 residues. Only the CDR3 region is kept as DNA, spanning 33 bases read in frame from base 1. From a lookup of the germline V gene, CDR1 and CDR2 are ENHRY and SYGVKD. The junction shows trimming of 3 bases on V and 5 bases on J, plus 3 bases between the germline ends. Two rounds of multiplex PCR on genomic DNA were used to amplify the TCR beta CDR3 region. The first PCR round used primers specific to each TRBV and TRBJ gene, with sequences filed in Chinese patent CN105087789A. The second PCR round used universal primers. The Roche High Pure PCR Template Preparation Kit was used to extract genomic DNA from frozen PBMCs. Libraries were sequenced paired-end with 151 bp reads on an Illumina HiSeq 3000. In the authors' own workflow: Raw reads lacking the multiplex PCR primer sequences were removed with CutAdapt. High-quality paired reads were merged into contigs with PEAR. By alignment to reference sequences, MiXCR assigned TRB V, D and J gene segments to each contig. To remove sequencing errors, CDR3 sequences were clustered according to base quality and sequence similarity. Shannon entropy normalized by the natural log of productive TCR sequence number was used as the measure of diversity. Clonality was computed as one minus the ratio of Shannon entropy to the natural log of the number of unique clonotypes. Using the Youden index from ROC curves, the researchers picked the repertoire-metric cut-offs for progression-free survival, and all analyses were carried out in R 3.5.3. The raw public reads went through TCRdb reprocessing: fastp at Q25, MiXCR clone calling, in-frame beta chains kept. When rows share a CDR3 protein, they turn into one entry using the most common DNA and genes. These V and J calls are TCRdb output, not the study's own analysis. The sample table records about 59,000 distinct CDR3 sequences; 26% of these occur just once. The top ten constitute about 7.5% of the sample.

No patient had a history of other malignancies or prior chemotherapy or radiotherapy, and all had node-negative disease on CT and PET/CT. Around 6 milliliters of peripheral venous blood were drawn into EDTA tubes at each of two time points. PBMCs were isolated by Ficoll-Paque Plus density-gradient centrifugation. Right after collection, samples were kept at -80 degrees C until analysis. The investigation overall reported the following: The study was limited by the small cohort and short follow-up, and independent validation of the study findings is required. After SBRT, the count of unique TCR clones dropped from a median of roughly 9,400 beforehand to roughly 7,100 afterward (Wilcoxon paired P=0.011). Tumor specificity of expanded TCR clones was not determined. No adjustment for multiple comparisons was applied to any of the reported P values. Post-SBRT Shannon entropy and its change from baseline were lower in patients who developed distant metastases; baseline Shannon entropy was not associated with metastases. TRBV and TRBJ usage frequencies reportedly varied with metastasis status, involving two V genes at baseline and several V and two J genes after SBRT.

This clonotype was recorded at least ten times. Its antigen is currently not known. Within one base of it there is no much larger clone, and no base qualities were kept. The sequencing used PBMCs, collected before or after stereotactic body radiation therapy (not recorded which). The origin of this receptor is a donor of 50 years or more with non-small cell lung cancer. The V and J segments used are TRBV10-3 and TRBJ2-3, with no confident D gene call. The CDR3 is CAISERDTQYF. The nucleotide sequence is TGTGCCATCAGTGAAAGAGATACGCAGTATTTT.